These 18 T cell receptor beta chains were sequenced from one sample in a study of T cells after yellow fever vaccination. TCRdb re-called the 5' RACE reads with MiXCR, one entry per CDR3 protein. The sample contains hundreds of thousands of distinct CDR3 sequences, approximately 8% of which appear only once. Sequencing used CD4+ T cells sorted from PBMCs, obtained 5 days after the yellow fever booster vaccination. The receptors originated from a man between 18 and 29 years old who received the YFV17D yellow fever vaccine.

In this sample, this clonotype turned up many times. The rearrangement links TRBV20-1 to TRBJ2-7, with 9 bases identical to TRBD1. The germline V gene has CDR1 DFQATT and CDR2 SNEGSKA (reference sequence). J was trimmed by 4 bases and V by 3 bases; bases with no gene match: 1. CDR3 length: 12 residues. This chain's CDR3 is CSARDRGYEQYF. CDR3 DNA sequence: TGCAGTGCTAGGGACAGGGGTTACGAGCAGTACTTC.

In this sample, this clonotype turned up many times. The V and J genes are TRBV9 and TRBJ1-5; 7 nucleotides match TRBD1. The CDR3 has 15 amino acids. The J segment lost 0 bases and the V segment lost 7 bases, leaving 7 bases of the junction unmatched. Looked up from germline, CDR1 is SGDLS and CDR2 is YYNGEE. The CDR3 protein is CASGQGGNSNQPQHF. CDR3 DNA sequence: TGTGCCAGCGGGCAGGGGGGGAATAGCAATCAGCCCCAGCATTTT.

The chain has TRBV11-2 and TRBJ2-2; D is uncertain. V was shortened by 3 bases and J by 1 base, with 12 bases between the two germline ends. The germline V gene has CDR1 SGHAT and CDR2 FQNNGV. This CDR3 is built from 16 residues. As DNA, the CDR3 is TGTGCCAGCAGCTTTACCCGTCCGATGAACACCGGGGAGCTGTTTTTT. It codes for CASSFTRPMNTGELFF.

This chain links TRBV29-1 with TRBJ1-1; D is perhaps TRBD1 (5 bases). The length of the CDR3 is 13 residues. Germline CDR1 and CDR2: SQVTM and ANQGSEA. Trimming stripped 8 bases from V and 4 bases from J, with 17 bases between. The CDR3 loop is CSSTQGVGTEAFF. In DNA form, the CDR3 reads TGCAGCTCCACCCAGGGAGTAGGCACTGAAGCTTTCTTT.

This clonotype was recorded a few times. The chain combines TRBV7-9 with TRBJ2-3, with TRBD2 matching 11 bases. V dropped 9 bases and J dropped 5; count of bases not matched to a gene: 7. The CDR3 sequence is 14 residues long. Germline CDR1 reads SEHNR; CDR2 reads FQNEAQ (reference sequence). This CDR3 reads CARTLAGGEDTQYF. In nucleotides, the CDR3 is TGTGCCAGAACCCTAGCGGGGGGAGAAGATACGCAGTATTTT.

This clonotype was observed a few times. In DNA, the CDR3 is TGTGCCAGCAGCGTAGACAACTCAGCAGATACGCAGTATTTT. It yields the protein CASSVDNSADTQYF. This chain uses TRBV9 with TRBJ2-3; D is ambiguous. Trimming left V 0 bases short and J 4 bases short, with 9 bases between. There are 14 residues in the CDR3. Germline V gives CDR1 SGDLS, CDR2 YYNGEE.

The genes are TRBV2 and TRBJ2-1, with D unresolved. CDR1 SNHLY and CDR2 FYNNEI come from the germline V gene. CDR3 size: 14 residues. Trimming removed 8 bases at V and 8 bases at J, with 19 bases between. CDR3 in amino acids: CASRVGRQIHEQFF. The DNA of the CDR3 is TGTGCCAGCCGAGTTGGTCGGCAGATCCATGAGCAGTTCTTC.

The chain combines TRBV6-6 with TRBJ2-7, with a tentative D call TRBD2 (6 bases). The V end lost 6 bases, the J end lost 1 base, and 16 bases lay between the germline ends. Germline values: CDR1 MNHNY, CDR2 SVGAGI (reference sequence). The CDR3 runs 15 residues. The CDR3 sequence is CASSSKGLASYEQYF. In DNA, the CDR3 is TGTGCCAGCAGCTCCAAAGGGCTAGCGTCCTACGAGCAGTACTTC.

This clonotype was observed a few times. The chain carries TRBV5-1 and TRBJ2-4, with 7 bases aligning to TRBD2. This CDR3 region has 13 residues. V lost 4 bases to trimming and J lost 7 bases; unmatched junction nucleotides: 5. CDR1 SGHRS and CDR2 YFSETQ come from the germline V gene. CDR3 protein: CASSPGRANIQYF. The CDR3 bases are TGCGCCAGCAGCCCGGGGAGGGCTAACATTCAGTACTTC.

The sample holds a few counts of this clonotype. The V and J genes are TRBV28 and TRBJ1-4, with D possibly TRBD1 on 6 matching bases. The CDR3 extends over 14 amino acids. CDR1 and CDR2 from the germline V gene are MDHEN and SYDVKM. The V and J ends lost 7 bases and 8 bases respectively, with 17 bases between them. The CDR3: CASTLAAGGEKLFF. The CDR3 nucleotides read TGTGCCAGCACCCTAGCCGCGGGGGGCGAAAAACTGTTTTTT. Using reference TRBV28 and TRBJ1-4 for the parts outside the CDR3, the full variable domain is DVKVTQSSRYLVKRTGEKVFLECVQDMDHENMFWYRQDPGLGLRLIYFSYDVKMKEKGDIPEGYSVSREKKERFSLILESASTNQTSMYLCASTLAAGGEKLFFGSGTQLSVL.

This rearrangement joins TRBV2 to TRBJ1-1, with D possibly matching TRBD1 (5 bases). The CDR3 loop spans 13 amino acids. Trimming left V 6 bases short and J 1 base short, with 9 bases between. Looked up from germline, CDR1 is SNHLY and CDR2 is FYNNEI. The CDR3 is CASRDDRNTEAFF. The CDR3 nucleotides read TGTGCCAGCAGAGACGACAGGAACACTGAAGCTTTCTTT.

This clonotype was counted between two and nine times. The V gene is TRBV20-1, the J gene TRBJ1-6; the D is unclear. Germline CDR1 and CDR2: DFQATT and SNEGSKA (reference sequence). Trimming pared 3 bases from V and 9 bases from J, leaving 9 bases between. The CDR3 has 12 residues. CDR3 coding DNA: TGCAGTGCTAGGTTTCGGGGTTCACCCCTCCACTTT. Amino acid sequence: CSARFRGSPLHF.

CDR3 sequence (DNA): TGTGCCAGCAGTCCCGCGACAGGGGAAGGGGTCTACGAGCAGTACGTC. This gives the protein CASSPATGEGVYEQYV. The V and J genes are TRBV28 and TRBJ2-7, with TRBD1 identical over 8 bases. The CDR3 extends over 16 amino acids. After removal of 5 bases from V and 3 bases from J, the junction contained 12 bases not matched to a gene. CDR1 and CDR2 (germline): MDHEN, SYDVKM.

The CDR3 DNA reads as TGTGCCAGCAGCCAAGCGGTCCGGGCAGGAATAAATGAAAAACTGTTTTTT. It translates to CASSQAVRAGINEKLFF. This chain joins TRBV3-1 and TRBJ1-4; D gene unclear. Germline V CDR1 and CDR2: LGHDT, YNNKEL (reference sequence). Trimming removed 1 base at V and 5 bases at J, with 17 bases between. The CDR3 consists of 17 residues.

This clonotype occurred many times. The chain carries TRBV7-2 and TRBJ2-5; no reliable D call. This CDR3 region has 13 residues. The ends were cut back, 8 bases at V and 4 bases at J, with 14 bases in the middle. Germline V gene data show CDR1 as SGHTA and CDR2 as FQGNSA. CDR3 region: CASASRERETQYF. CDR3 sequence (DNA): TGTGCCAGCGCCTCCCGAGAACGAGAGACCCAGTACTTC. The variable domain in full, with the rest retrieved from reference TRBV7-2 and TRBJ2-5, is GAGVSQSPSNKVTEKGKDVELRCDPISGHTALYWYRQSLGQGLEFLIYFQGNSAPDKSGLPSDRFSAERTGGSVSTLTIQRTQQEDSAVYLCASASRERETQYFGPGTRLLVL.

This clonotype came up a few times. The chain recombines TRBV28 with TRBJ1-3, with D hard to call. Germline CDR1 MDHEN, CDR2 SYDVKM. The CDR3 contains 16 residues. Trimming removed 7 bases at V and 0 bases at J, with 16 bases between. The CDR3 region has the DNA TGTGCCAGCACTACCGTCGGAGGACCCTCTGGAAACACCATATATTTT. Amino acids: CASTTVGGPSGNTIYF.

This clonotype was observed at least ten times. The CDR3 DNA follows: TGCAGTGCTAGAAACACCCCGGGACAGGGGGCGGATGGCTACACCTTC. This gives the protein CSARNTPGQGADGYTF. The rearrangement uses TRBV20-1 and TRBJ1-2, with 12 bases that match TRBD1. Germline loops: CDR1 DFQATT, CDR2 SNEGSKA (reference sequence). This CDR3 has 16 residues. V lost 2 bases to trimming and J lost 6 bases; unmatched junction nucleotides: 10.

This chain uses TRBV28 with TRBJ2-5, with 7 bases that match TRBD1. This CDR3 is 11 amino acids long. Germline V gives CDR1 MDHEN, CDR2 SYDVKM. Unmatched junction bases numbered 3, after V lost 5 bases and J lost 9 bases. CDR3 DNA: TGTGCCAGCAGTCCACAGGGGCCCCAGTACTTC. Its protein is CASSPQGPQYF.